The 26 T cell receptor beta chains below were found in one sample sequenced in a study of shared clonotypes between healthy human individuals. Assay used: immunoSEQ multiplex PCR; TCRdb lists only in-frame clones, some missing. Here the sample spans a few hundred thousand clones, roughly 97% being singletons. The sample was naive CD4+ T cells sorted from blood. Subset given: CD45RA+ positively selected. The receptors stem from a woman younger than 45 in good health.

The gene calls are TRBV7-9 and TRBJ2-7, with D tentatively TRBD1 (5 bases). The germline V and J ends were trimmed by 6 bases and 3 bases, with 12 bases remaining between them. The CDR3 spans 13 residues. Germline CDR1 is SEHNR and CDR2 is FQNEAQ (reference sequence). The CDR3 DNA sequence: TGTGCCAGCAGGGCGGCCGACAGCTACGAGCAGTACTTC. Translation gives CASRAADSYEQYF.

The genes are TRBV27 and TRBJ1-5; D remains ambiguous. Trimming took 6 bases from V and 2 from J, leaving 11 bases between them. Germline-derived CDR1 and CDR2 are MNHEY and SMNVEV (reference sequence). The length of the CDR3 is 14 residues. CDR3 in DNA: TGTGCCAGCAGGGACGGTCAGGGCAATCAGCCCCAGCATTTT. Its translation is CASRDGQGNQPQHF.

This chain joins TRBV11-2 and TRBJ1-1; TRBD1 is a possible D gene (5 bases). The V gene's germline CDR1 is SGHAT and CDR2 FQNNGV. Trimming cost V 6 bases and J 1 base, with 12 bases left between them. The CDR3 length is 14 residues. The CDR3 region is CASRLEGRNTEAFF. DNA for the CDR3: TGTGCCAGCAGGCTAGAGGGACGGAACACTGAAGCTTTCTTT.

This clone was detected only once. V is TRBV15 and J is TRBJ2-7; D is perhaps TRBD1 or TRBD2 (5 bases each). Germline V CDR1 and CDR2: LNHNV, YYDKDF (reference sequence). The length of the CDR3 is 13 residues. V lost 5 bases to trimming and J lost 0 bases, with 8 bases between them. The chain's CDR3 is CATSEGSSYEQYF. DNA for the CDR3: TGTGCCACCAGCGAGGGGAGCTCCTACGAGCAGTACTTC. Full variable domain (rest looked up from reference TRBV15 and TRBJ2-7): DAMVIQNPRYQVTQFGKPVTLSCSQTLNHNVMYWYQQKSSQAPKLLFHYYDKDFNNEADTPDNFQSRRPNTSFCFLDIRSPGLGDTAMYLCATSEGSSYEQYFGPGTRLTVT.

The CDR3 loop is CASSLPGLAGLEQFF. CDR3 in DNA: TGCGCCAGCAGCTTACCGGGACTAGCGGGCCTCGAGCAGTTCTTC. The rearrangement joins TRBV5-1 to TRBJ2-1; 12 nucleotides agree with TRBD2. This CDR3 has 15 amino acids. The junction had 7 bases not matched to a gene; V was cut back by 2 bases and J by 10 bases. Germline V gene data show CDR1 as SGHRS and CDR2 as YFSETQ.

The chain has TRBV6-4 and TRBJ2-5, with D unclear. Between the trimmed V and J ends, which lost 2 bases and 4 bases, there was a span of 17 bases. The CDR3 has 16 residues. Per germline, CDR1 MRHNA and CDR2 SNTAGT. CDR3 DNA: TGTGCCAGCAGTGACGAGGCCCTCCACGGCGGAGAGACCCAGTACTTC. Encoded protein: CASSDEALHGGETQYF.

This sequence joins TRBV19 and TRBJ2-7, with 9 bases lining up with TRBD2. In germline, CDR1 is LNHDA, CDR2 SQIVND (reference sequence). The J segment lost 3 bases and the V segment lost 4 bases, leaving 7 bases of the junction unmatched. This CDR3 has 15 amino acids. The CDR3 is CASSTIAGAIYEQYF. In DNA, the CDR3 is TGTGCCAGTAGTACCATAGCGGGAGCTATCTACGAGCAGTACTTC. Full variable domain (missing parts from reference TRBV19 and TRBJ2-7): DGGITQSPKYLFRKEGQNVTLSCEQNLNHDAMYWYRQDPGQGLRLIYYSQIVNDFQKGDIAEGYSVSREKKESFPLTVTSAQKNPTAFYLCASSTIAGAIYEQYFGPGTRLTVT.

The V gene is TRBV11-3, the J gene TRBJ2-2; 9 bases agree with TRBD2. V lost 3 bases, J lost 6 bases, and 8 bases stayed unmatched. Per the germline V gene, CDR1 is SGHNT and CDR2 is YENEEA. CDR3 length: 16 amino acids. For the CDR3, the DNA is TGTGCCAGCAGCTTTGGACTAGCGTCGGACGCCGGGGAGCTGTTTTTT. Protein product: CASSFGLASDAGELFF.

The chain carries TRBV10-1 and TRBJ2-7; the D is unclear. The CDR3 covers 11 residues. Germline V gene sequence: CDR1 WNHNN, CDR2 SYGVQD (reference sequence). Between the trimmed V and J ends, which lost 8 bases and 2 bases, there was a span of 7 bases. The CDR3 is CASGTAYEQYF. The DNA for the CDR3 is TGCGCCAGCGGCACAGCCTACGAGCAGTACTTC.

As DNA, the CDR3 is TGTGCCAGCAGCCTCCCGCCAGATACGCAGTATTTT. Protein product: CASSLPPDTQYF. The rearrangement joins TRBV11-2 to TRBJ2-3; D is unresolved. Between the trimmed V and J ends, which lost 5 bases and 4 bases, there was a span of 7 bases. The CDR3 contains 12 residues. Germline V lookup: CDR1 SGHAT, CDR2 FQNNGV.

The chain is built from TRBV7-6 and TRBJ2-1; the match to TRBD1 covers 9 bases. CDR3 size: 15 residues. CDR1 SGHVS and CDR2 FNYEAQ come from the germline V gene. J lost 5 bases, V lost 6 bases, and 8 bases had no gene match. CDR3 in amino acids: CASSRPGQGNNEQFF. In DNA form, the CDR3 reads TGTGCCAGCAGTAGACCGGGACAGGGCAACAATGAGCAGTTCTTC.

The chain employs TRBV10-3 and TRBJ2-7, with D tentatively TRBD1 (6 bases). V was clipped by 3 bases and J by 6 bases, with 12 bases between them. CDR3 length: 13 amino acids. The germline gives CDR1 ENHRY, CDR2 SYGVKD. The CDR3 DNA is TGTGCCATCAGTGATCCAGGGGTTCTCGAGCAGTACTTC. Protein product: CAISDPGVLEQYF.

The rearrangement joins TRBV19 to TRBJ1-5; TRBD1 might be the D (6 bases). Germline loops: CDR1 LNHDA, CDR2 SQIVND (reference sequence). This CDR3 has 14 residues. Trimming took 7 bases from V and 4 from J, leaving 14 bases between them. CDR3 loop: CASTLRDINQPQHF. CDR3 coding DNA: TGTGCCAGTACCCTCCGGGACATAAATCAGCCCCAGCATTTT.

The rearrangement links TRBV27 to TRBJ1-5; TRBD1 is a possible D gene (5 bases). This CDR3 is 16 amino acids long. V dropped 5 bases and J dropped 2 bases, with 16 bases sitting between them. The germline V gene has CDR1 MNHEY and CDR2 SMNVEV (reference sequence). The CDR3, as DNA: TGTGCCAGCAGTCTGACAGCGTCATCGGGCAATCAGCCCCAGCATTTT. It is translated as CASSLTASSGNQPQHF.

For this clone: Other nucleotide sequences from this sample produce the same CDR3. The J gene is TRBJ2-6, the V gene TRBV19; 8 nucleotides line up with TRBD1. Trimming cost V 3 bases and J 2 bases; bases outside gene matches: 3. The germline gives CDR1 LNHDA, CDR2 SQIVND (reference sequence). This CDR3 has 16 residues. The CDR3 nucleotides read TGTGCCAGTAGTATTGACAGGGGCGCTGGGGCCAACGTCCTGACTTTC. It codes for CASSIDRGAGANVLTF.

The chain has TRBV19 and TRBJ1-5; tentatively, D is TRBD1 (5 bases). The CDR3 runs 15 residues. V was clipped by 6 bases and J by 6 bases, with 18 bases between them. The germline V gene has CDR1 LNHDA and CDR2 SQIVND (reference sequence). As DNA, the CDR3 is TGTGCCAGTAGCCGAGGAAAAGGGACCCCTCAGCCCCAGCATTTT. It codes for CASSRGKGTPQPQHF.

CDR3 protein: CASSLRGLKISNQPQHF. Written as DNA, the CDR3 is TGTGCCAGCAGTTTAAGGGGGCTCAAAATCAGCAATCAGCCCCAGCATTTT. The rearrangement joins TRBV28 to TRBJ1-5; TRBD1 aligns across 7 bases. The trim removed 2 bases at V and 1 base at J, leaving 8 bases unmatched. CDR3 length: 17 residues. Germline V lookup: CDR1 MDHEN, CDR2 SYDVKM.

This chain links TRBV29-1 with TRBJ2-1; 7 bases map to TRBD2. The ends lost 4 bases at V and 4 bases at J; junction bases unmatched: 4. Germline V gives CDR1 SQVTM, CDR2 ANQGSEA. This CDR3 is built from 13 residues. The CDR3 region has the DNA TGCAGCGTTGCTACTAGCGAGTACAATGAGCAGTTCTTC. Its protein is CSVATSEYNEQFF.

This clone was counted a single time. The V and J genes are TRBV18 and TRBJ1-1; D may be TRBD1 (6 bases). With 2 bases removed from V and 5 bases from J, the gap between germline ends came to 15 bases. This CDR3 contains 15 residues. In germline, CDR1 is KGHSH, CDR2 LQKENI. CDR3 sequence reads: CASSPDRPLPTEAFF. CDR3 in DNA: TGTGCCAGCTCACCAGACAGGCCCCTTCCTACTGAAGCTTTCTTT.

The gene calls are TRBV2 and TRBJ2-7, with D possibly matching TRBD2 (7 bases). V dropped 6 bases and J dropped 0 bases, with 18 bases sitting between them. Germline lookup yields CDR1 SNHLY and CDR2 FYNNEI. The CDR3 has 16 amino acids. CDR3 loop: CASRRQELASSYEQYF. The CDR3 DNA sequence: TGTGCCAGCAGAAGACAGGAACTAGCGAGCTCCTACGAGCAGTACTTC.

The chain uses TRBV7-9 and TRBJ2-1; D could derive from TRBD1 or TRBD2 (5 bases each). The CDR3 is made up of 15 amino acids. In germline, CDR1 is SEHNR, CDR2 FQNEAQ (reference sequence). V lost 5 bases to trimming and J lost 5 bases, with 16 bases between them. The CDR3 region has the DNA TGTGCCAGCAGCCTCAGCGTCGAGGGGCACAATGAGCAGTTCTTC. Translated, it gives CASSLSVEGHNEQFF.

This chain joins TRBV28 and TRBJ2-1; 9 positions agree with TRBD1. The germline CDR1 and CDR2 sequences are MDHEN and SYDVKM. Unmatched junction bases numbered 15, after V lost 7 bases and J lost 2 bases. The CDR3 has 18 amino acids. The CDR3 DNA reads TGTGCCAGCACCTCTGGGACAGGGATGACCCCAACCTACAATGAGCAGTTCTTC. This gives the protein CASTSGTGMTPTYNEQFF.

Only one count was recorded for this clone. V and J are TRBV27 and TRBJ1-4; 10 nucleotides line up with TRBD1. V shed 3 bases and J 6 bases; nucleotides not matched to a gene: 7. The V gene's germline CDR1 is MNHEY and CDR2 SMNVEV (reference sequence). This CDR3 is 16 amino acids long. The CDR3: CASSFLGQGRDEKLFF. The CDR3 nucleotides read TGTGCCAGCAGTTTCTTGGGACAGGGGCGAGATGAAAAACTGTTTTTT.

The chain is built from TRBV9 and TRBJ1-3; D is undetermined. V was pared by 4 bases and J by 6 bases, with 11 bases between. CDR1 and CDR2 from the germline V gene are SGDLS and YYNGEE. This CDR3 is 13 amino acids long. DNA for the CDR3: TGTGCCAGCAGCCCCTATCCCCCAAACACCATATATTTT. This translates into CASSPYPPNTIYF.

V usage is TRBV5-4 and J usage is TRBJ2-5; D is possibly TRBD1 (5 bases). The germline V gene encodes CDR1 SGHNT and CDR2 YYREEE (reference sequence). Trimming removed 0 bases at V and 7 bases at J, with 22 bases between. The CDR3 loop spans 17 amino acids. The CDR3 sequence is CASSLEDVGVRVRTQYF. As DNA, the CDR3 is TGTGCCAGCAGCTTGGAAGACGTAGGGGTCCGCGTACGGACCCAGTACTTC.

This clone was counted once. The V call is TRBV5-6, the J call TRBJ2-7; a weak D match, TRBD1 (5 bases). The CDR3 length is 13 residues. CDR1 and CDR2 from the germline V gene are SGHDT and YYEEEE. The V gene lost 1 base and the J gene lost 3 bases, with 8 bases spanning the gap. DNA for the CDR3: TGTGCCAGCAGCTTGCAGGGATTCTACGAGCAGTACTTC. Its protein is CASSLQGFYEQYF.